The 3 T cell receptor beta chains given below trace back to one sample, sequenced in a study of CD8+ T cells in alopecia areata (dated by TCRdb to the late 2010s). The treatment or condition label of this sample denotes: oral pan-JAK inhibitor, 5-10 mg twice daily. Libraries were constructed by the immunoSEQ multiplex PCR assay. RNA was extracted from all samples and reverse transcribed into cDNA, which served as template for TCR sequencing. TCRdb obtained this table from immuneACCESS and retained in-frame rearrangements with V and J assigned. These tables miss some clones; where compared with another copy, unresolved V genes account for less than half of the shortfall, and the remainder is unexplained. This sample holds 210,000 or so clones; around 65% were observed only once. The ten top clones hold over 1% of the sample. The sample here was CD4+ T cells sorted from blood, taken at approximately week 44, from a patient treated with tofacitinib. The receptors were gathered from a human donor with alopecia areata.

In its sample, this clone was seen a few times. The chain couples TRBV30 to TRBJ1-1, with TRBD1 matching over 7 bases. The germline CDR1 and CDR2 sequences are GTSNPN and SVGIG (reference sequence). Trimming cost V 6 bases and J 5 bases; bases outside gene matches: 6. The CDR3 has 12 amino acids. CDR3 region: CACKTQGTEAFF. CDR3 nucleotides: TGTGCCTGCAAAACACAGGGGACTGAAGCTTTCTTT.

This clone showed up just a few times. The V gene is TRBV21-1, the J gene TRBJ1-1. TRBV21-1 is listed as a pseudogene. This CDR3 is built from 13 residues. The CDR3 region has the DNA TGTGCCAGCAGCACTCGACGGAACACTGAAGCTTTCTTT. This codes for CASSTRRNTEAFF.

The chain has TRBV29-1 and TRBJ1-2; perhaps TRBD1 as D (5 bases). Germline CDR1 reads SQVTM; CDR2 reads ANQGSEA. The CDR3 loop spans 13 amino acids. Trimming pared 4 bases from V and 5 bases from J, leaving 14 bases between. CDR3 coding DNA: TGCAGCGTTGGCTCAGGGACGGGGTATGGCTACACCTTC. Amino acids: CSVGSGTGYGYTF.